The 3 T cell receptor beta chains below all came from one sample that was sequenced in a study of shared clonotypes between healthy human individuals. The repertoire was sequenced with immunoSEQ multiplex PCR; TCRdb's copy has only in-frame clones and lacks some. The profile shows 400,000 to 500,000 clones, around 80% of them singletons. The sequenced material came from PBMCs. The receptors here all came from a middle-aged woman in good health. Some clones in this sample may be carry-over from other donors' samples.

The chain has TRBV6-1 and TRBJ2-7, with TRBD2 matching 9 bases. Germline V gives CDR1 MNHNS, CDR2 SASEGT. The CDR3 is 16 amino acids. V lost 2 bases, J lost 2 bases, and 7 bases stayed unmatched. The CDR3 region is CASSESRLADTYEQYF. In DNA form, the CDR3 reads TGTGCCAGCAGTGAAAGCCGACTAGCGGACACCTACGAGCAGTACTTC.

DNA for the CDR3: TGTGCCAGTAGTACAGACAGGAATAATCAGCCCCAGCATTTT. Translation gives CASSTDRNNQPQHF. The chain joins TRBV19 to TRBJ1-5; tentative D call: TRBD1 (6 bases). This CDR3 is built from 14 residues. CDR1 is LNHDA and CDR2 is SQIVND in the germline V gene (reference sequence). Deletions cut 4 bases from V and 4 bases from J, with 11 bases between.

V usage is TRBV5-4 and J usage is TRBJ2-3, with D possibly being TRBD2 (6 bases). Trimming took 4 bases from V and 4 from J, leaving 13 bases between them. CDR3 length: 14 residues. Germline assignment: CDR1 SGHNT and CDR2 YYREEE (reference sequence). The CDR3 nucleotides read TGTGCCAGCAGCCCTGCGGGGCCCTCAGATACGCAGTATTTT. This translates into CASSPAGPSDTQYF.